This is a list of T cell receptor beta chains from one sample in a study of T cell responses to AZD1222 COVID-19 vaccine. Produced via immunoSEQ multiplex PCR; TCRdb's table is partial and in-frame only. Of some 170,000 clones in the sample, 88% were seen once. This specimen was peripheral blood, taken 28 days after the second AZD1222 dose. The source of these receptors is an adult who received the AZD1222 COVID-19 vaccine. CDR3s include the opening cysteine and the closing phenylalanine or tryptophan. Each record gives: CDR3 DNA, CDR3 protein, V gene, J gene, clone size, D gene. A D gene is named only where the DNA matches it firmly. Part of the rows lack a size; the others show once, few, many or a class for expanded clones.

CDR3 DNA: TGTGCCAGCAGCAGGGACCTCCGGGAGCCCCAGCATTTT
CDR3 protein: CASSRDLREPQHF
V gene: TRBV9
J gene: TRBJ1-5
clone size: NA
D gene: NA

CDR3 DNA: TGTGCCAGCAGCTCGACAGGTTGGACCTACTATGGCTACACCTTC
CDR3 protein: CASSSTGWTYYGYTF
V gene: TRBV7-9
J gene: TRBJ1-2
clone size: NA
D gene: NA

CDR3 DNA: TGTGCCAGCAGTTTTTATTTGCAGTATTTT
CDR3 protein: CASSFYLQYF
V gene: TRBV2
J gene: TRBJ2-3
clone size: NA
D gene: NA

CDR3 DNA: TGTGCCAGCAGCCAAGGGGTCTCGTCGTACGAGCAGTACTTC
CDR3 protein: CASSQGVSSYEQYF
V gene: TRBV7-8
J gene: TRBJ2-7
clone size: NA
D gene: NA

CDR3 DNA: TGTGCCATCAGTGAGTTAGTTGCCGGGGAGCTGTTTTTT
CDR3 protein: CAISELVAGELFF
V gene: TRBV10-3
J gene: TRBJ2-2
clone size: NA
D gene: NA

CDR3 DNA: TGCGCCAGCAGCCCCAAGGGCGCAGATACGCAGTATTTT
CDR3 protein: CASSPKGADTQYF
V gene: TRBV5-1
J gene: TRBJ2-3
clone size: NA
D gene: NA

CDR3 DNA: TGCGCCAGCAGCACAGGGACCGCGGAGGCGGAAAAACTGTTTTTT
CDR3 protein: CASSTGTAEAEKLFF
V gene: TRBV5-1
J gene: TRBJ1-4
clone size: NA
D gene: NA

CDR3 DNA: TGTGCCAGCAGCTTACTCTTAGCGGGGGGGCTGGCAGATACGCAGTATTTT
CDR3 protein: CASSLLLAGGLADTQYF
V gene: TRBV11-2
J gene: TRBJ2-3
clone size: NA
D gene: TRBD2

CDR3 DNA: TGTGCCAGCAGCCTGGACAGGGGTTTTGGCTACACCTTC
CDR3 protein: CASSLDRGFGYTF
V gene: TRBV14
J gene: TRBJ1-2
clone size: NA
D gene: TRBD1

CDR3 DNA: TGTGCCTGGTCTCTTCGGGAGTCTGGAAACACCATATATTTT
CDR3 protein: CAWSLRESGNTIYF
V gene: TRBV30
J gene: TRBJ1-3
clone size: once
D gene: NA

CDR3 DNA: TGTGCCAGCAGCGCGTTCCCCGGGGCCGGAAACACCATATATTTT
CDR3 protein: CASSAFPGAGNTIYF
V gene: TRBV2
J gene: TRBJ1-3
clone size: NA
D gene: NA

CDR3 DNA: TGTGCCAGCAGCCCGACTTCGGGACAGTCAACTGGAAACACCATATATTTT
CDR3 protein: CASSPTSGQSTGNTIYF
V gene: TRBV7-9
J gene: TRBJ1-3
clone size: NA
D gene: TRBD1

CDR3 DNA: TGTGCCAGCAGGGGGGACGGGGCTCAGCCCCAGCATTTT
CDR3 protein: CASRGDGAQPQHF
V gene: TRBV2
J gene: TRBJ1-5
clone size: NA
D gene: NA

CDR3 DNA: TGTGCCAGTAGTACAGGGGCGGCAACTAATGAAAAACTGTTTTTT
CDR3 protein: CASSTGAATNEKLFF
V gene: TRBV19
J gene: TRBJ1-4
clone size: few
D gene: NA

CDR3 DNA: TGCGCCAGCAGACAAGGACAGGAGAACTATGGCTACACCTTC
CDR3 protein: CASRQGQENYGYTF
V gene: TRBV5-1
J gene: TRBJ1-2
clone size: NA
D gene: TRBD1

CDR3 DNA: TGTGCCAGCAGGAACCTACAGGGGCGTGGGCATGAGCAGTTCTTC
CDR3 protein: CASRNLQGRGHEQFF
V gene: TRBV6-5
J gene: TRBJ2-1
clone size: NA
D gene: TRBD1

CDR3 DNA: TGTGCCAGCAGTGAATTGGCTAGCGGCGGGAACGAGCAGTACTTC
CDR3 protein: CASSELASGGNEQYF
V gene: TRBV6-1
J gene: TRBJ2-7
clone size: many
D gene: TRBD2